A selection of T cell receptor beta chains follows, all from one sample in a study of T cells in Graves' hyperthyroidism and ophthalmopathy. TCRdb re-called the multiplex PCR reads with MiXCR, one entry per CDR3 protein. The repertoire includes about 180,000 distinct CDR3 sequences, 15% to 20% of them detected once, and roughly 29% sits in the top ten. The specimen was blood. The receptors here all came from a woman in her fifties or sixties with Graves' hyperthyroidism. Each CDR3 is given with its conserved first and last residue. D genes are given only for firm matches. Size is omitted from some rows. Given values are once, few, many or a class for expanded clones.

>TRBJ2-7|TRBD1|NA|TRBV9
CASSQNRDRNYEQYF
TGTGCCAGCAGCCAAAATCGGGACAGGAACTACGAGCAGTACTTC
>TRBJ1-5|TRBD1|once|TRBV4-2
CASSPGQDLVYSNQPQHF
TGTGCCAGCAGCCCTGGACAGGACCTCGTTTATAGCAATCAGCCCCAGCATTTT
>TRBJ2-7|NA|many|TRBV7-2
CASSWGTMPNEQYF
TGTGCCAGCAGCTGGGGAACGATGCCCAACGAGCAGTACTTC
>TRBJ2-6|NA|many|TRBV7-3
CASSRREVGANVLTF
TGTGCCAGCAGCCGCAGGGAGGTCGGGGCCAACGTCCTGACTTTC
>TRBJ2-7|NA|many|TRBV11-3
CASSFMGSYEQYF
TGTGCCAGCAGCTTTATGGGGTCCTACGAGCAGTACTTC
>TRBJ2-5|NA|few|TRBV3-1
CASSPRPAVETQYF
TGTGCCAGCAGCCCGAGGCCGGCGGTGGAGACCCAGTACTTC
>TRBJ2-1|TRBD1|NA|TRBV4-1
CASSRRVQGYNEQFF
TGCGCCAGCAGCCGCCGGGTACAGGGGTACAATGAGCAGTTCTTC
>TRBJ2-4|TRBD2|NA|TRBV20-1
CSAGDLAGGQKNIQYF
TGCAGTGCTGGTGACCTAGCGGGGGGACAAAAAAACATTCAGTACTTC
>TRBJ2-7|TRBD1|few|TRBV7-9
CASSLLQGASYEQYF
TGTGCCAGCAGCTTACTTCAGGGGGCCAGCTACGAGCAGTACTTC
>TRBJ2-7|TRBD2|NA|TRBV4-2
CASSQGAGETSYEQYF
TGTGCCAGCAGCCAAGGTGCGGGGGAAACCTCCTACGAGCAGTACTTC
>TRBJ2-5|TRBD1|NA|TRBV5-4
CASSLGSKTGKETQYF
TGTGCCAGCAGCTTGGGTAGTAAGACAGGGAAAGAGACCCAGTACTTC
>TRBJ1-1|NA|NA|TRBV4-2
CASSQGDNAEAFF
TGTGCCAGCAGCCAAGGGGACAACGCTGAAGCTTTCTTT
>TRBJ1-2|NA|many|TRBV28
CASSSPGEANYGYTF
TGTGCCAGCAGTTCCCCAGGAGAAGCTAACTATGGCTACACCTTC
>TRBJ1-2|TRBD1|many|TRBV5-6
CASSLATSGTVYGYTF
TGTGCCAGCAGCTTGGCTACTTCGGGGACAGTCTATGGCTACACCTTC
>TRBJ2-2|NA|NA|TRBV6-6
CASSSRRESGELFF
TGTGCCAGCAGTTCGCGCAGGGAGTCCGGGGAGCTGTTTTTT
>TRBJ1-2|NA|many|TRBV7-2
CASSSPGSYGYTF
TGTGCCAGCAGCTCCCCCGGATCCTATGGCTACACCTTC
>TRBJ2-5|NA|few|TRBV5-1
CASSPGQKRETQYF
TGCGCCAGCAGCCCTGGACAGAAAAGAGAGACCCAGTACTTC
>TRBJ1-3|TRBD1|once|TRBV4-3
CASSQGTGGLNTIYF
TGCGCCAGCAGCCAAGGAACAGGGGGCTTGAACACCATATATTTT
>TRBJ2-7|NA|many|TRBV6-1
CASSDPRVYEQYF
TGTGCCAGCAGTGACCCCAGAGTCTACGAGCAGTACTTC
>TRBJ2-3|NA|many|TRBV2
CASSPSGRSTDTQYF
TGTGCCAGCAGTCCTTCGGGACGGAGCACAGATACGCAGTATTTT
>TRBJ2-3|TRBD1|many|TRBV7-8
CASSLGGQGNTQYF
TGTGCCAGCAGCTTAGGGGGACAGGGGAATACGCAGTATTTT
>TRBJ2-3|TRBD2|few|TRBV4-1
CASSQPGTSFSTDTQYF
TGCGCCAGCAGCCAACCCGGGACTAGCTTTAGCACAGATACGCAGTATTTT
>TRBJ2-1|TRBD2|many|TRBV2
CASMAEMVGGDEQFF
TGTGCCAGCATGGCAGAAATGGTTGGGGGGGATGAGCAGTTCTTC
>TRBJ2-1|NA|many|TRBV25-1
CASSARTLPYNEQFF
TGTGCCAGCAGTGCCCGGACATTGCCTTACAATGAGCAGTTCTTC
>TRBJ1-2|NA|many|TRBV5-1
CASSLADGYTF
TGCGCCAGCAGCTTGGCCGATGGCTACACCTTC
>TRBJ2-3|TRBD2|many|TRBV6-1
CASSHILGGEGTDTQYF
TGTGCCAGCAGCCATATTCTGGGAGGGGAGGGCACAGATACGCAGTATTTT
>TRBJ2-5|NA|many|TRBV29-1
CSVEMGKETQYF
TGCAGCGTTGAAATGGGAAAAGAGACCCAGTACTTC
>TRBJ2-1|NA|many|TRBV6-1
CASSYYQGGGSYNEQFF
TGTGCCAGCAGCTATTATCAGGGGGGCGGCTCCTACAATGAGCAGTTCTTC
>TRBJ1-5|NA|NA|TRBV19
CASSMMAGNQPQHF
TGTGCCAGTAGTATGATGGCAGGCAATCAGCCCCAGCATTTT